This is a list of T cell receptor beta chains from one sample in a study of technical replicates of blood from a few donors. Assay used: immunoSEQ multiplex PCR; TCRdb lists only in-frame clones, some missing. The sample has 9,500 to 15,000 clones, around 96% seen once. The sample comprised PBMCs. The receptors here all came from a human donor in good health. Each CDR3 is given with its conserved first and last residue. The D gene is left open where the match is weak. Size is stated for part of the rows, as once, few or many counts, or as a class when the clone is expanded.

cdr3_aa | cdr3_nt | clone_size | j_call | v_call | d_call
CASSRGLNDRVHGQYF | TGTGCCAGCAGCAGAGGCTTGAACGACAGAGTCCATGGGCAGTACTTC | - | TRBJ2-7 | TRBV5-6 | -
CASSSPGFVYTF | TGTGCCAGCAGTTCTCCAGGGTTTGTCTACACCTTC | - | TRBJ1-2 | TRBV6-5 | -
CASSWADRPLNEKLFF | TGTGCCAGCAGCTGGGCTGACCGCCCTCTAAATGAAAAACTGTTTTTT | - | TRBJ1-4 | TRBV5-4 | -
CATRANRGLYYGYTF | TGTGCCACCAGGGCGAACAGGGGGCTTTACTATGGCTACACCTTC | - | TRBJ1-2 | TRBV15 | TRBD1
CASSQANSYEQYF | TGTGCCAGCAGTCAAGCCAACTCCTACGAGCAGTACTTC | - | TRBJ2-7 | TRBV6-5 | -
CASSIEPNNEQFF | TGTGCCAGTAGTATTGAGCCCAACAATGAGCAGTTCTTC | - | TRBJ2-1 | TRBV19 | -
CASSRTSGRAHDEQFF | TGTGCCAGCAGCAGGACTAGCGGGAGGGCCCACGATGAGCAGTTCTTC | - | TRBJ2-1 | TRBV9 | TRBD2
CASSLDGNTGELFF | TGTGCCAGCAGCTTAGACGGTAACACCGGGGAGCTGTTTTTT | - | TRBJ2-2 | TRBV7-8 | -
CASSELGGRGYTF | TGTGCCAGCAGTGAGTTAGGGGGCCGAGGCTACACCTTC | once | TRBJ1-2 | TRBV2 | TRBD1
CASSYPGQGSYEQYF | TGTGCCAGCAGCTATCCGGGACAGGGCTCCTACGAGCAGTACTTC | once | TRBJ2-7 | TRBV14 | TRBD1
CASPRTGLDYGYTF | TGTGCCAGCCCTCGGACAGGGCTTGACTATGGCTACACCTTC | - | TRBJ1-2 | TRBV6-7 | TRBD1
CASSDFGRANANEQFF | TGTGCCAGCAGTGACTTCGGGAGGGCCAATGCAAATGAGCAGTTCTTC | - | TRBJ2-1 | TRBV6-4 | TRBD2
CASSESRQGHGYTF | TGCGCCAGCAGTGAGTCCCGACAGGGGCATGGCTACACCTTC | - | TRBJ1-2 | TRBV10-1 | TRBD1
CASSLLTSGSILYEQFF | TGTGCCAGCAGCTTGCTAACTAGCGGGAGTATCTTGTATGAGCAGTTCTTC | - | TRBJ2-1 | TRBV5-8 | TRBD2
CASTGDRVTGELFF | TGTGCCAGCACGGGGGACAGGGTCACCGGGGAGCTGTTTTTT | once | TRBJ2-2 | TRBV13 | TRBD1
CAWSVGQGIGQPQHF | TGTGCCTGGAGTGTCGGTCAGGGGATAGGGCAGCCCCAGCATTTT | - | TRBJ1-5 | TRBV30 | -
CASSPDRTTGELFF | TGCGCCAGCAGCCCGGACAGGACAACCGGGGAGCTGTTTTTT | - | TRBJ2-2 | TRBV4-1 | TRBD1
CAWSASGTGELFF | TGTGCCTGGAGTGCCAGCGGCACCGGGGAGCTGTTTTTT | - | TRBJ2-2 | TRBV30 | -
CASSQDLAEAFF | TGTGCCAGCAGCCAAGACCTCGCTGAAGCTTTCTTT | - | TRBJ1-1 | TRBV4-2 | -
CASSQDLGLAGDNEQFF | TGTGCCAGCAGCCAAGATTTAGGACTAGCGGGGGACAATGAGCAGTTCTTC | - | TRBJ2-1 | TRBV14 | TRBD2
CASSGQAFGELFF | TGTGCCAGCAGCGGACAGGCCTTCGGGGAGCTGTTTTTT | - | TRBJ2-2 | TRBV2 | TRBD1
CASHRGHYYGYTF | TGCGCCTCGCACAGGGGGCATTACTATGGCTACACCTTC | - | TRBJ1-2 | TRBV5-1 | TRBD1
CASSLDGNTQYF | TGTGCCAGCAGTCTGGACGGGAATACGCAGTATTTT | - | TRBJ2-3 | TRBV5-5 | -
CASSQDRGGLAGNRAYEQYF | TGTGCCAGCAGCCAAGATCGAGGGGGACTAGCGGGAAATCGGGCCTACGAGCAGTACTTC | - | TRBJ2-7 | TRBV4-2 | TRBD2
CASSPSTGVFEKLFF | TGTGCCAGCAGCCCTTCGACAGGGGTCTTCGAAAAACTGTTTTTT | - | TRBJ1-4 | TRBV7-6 | TRBD1
CAGWTGSNEKLFF | TGTGCCGGTTGGACAGGGAGTAATGAAAAACTGTTTTTT | - | TRBJ1-4 | TRBV30 | TRBD1
CASTTGLDLEQYF | TGTGCCAGTACGACGGGACTAGATCTCGAGCAGTACTTC | - | TRBJ2-7 | TRBV25-1 | TRBD2
CASSESQGAMGSYGYTF | TGTGCCAGCTCAGAGTCACAGGGGGCGATGGGATCCTATGGCTACACCTTC | - | TRBJ1-2 | TRBV18 | TRBD1
CASSDQGLAGAGELFF | TGTGCCAGCAGTGACCAGGGACTAGCGGGAGCCGGGGAGCTGTTTTTT | once | TRBJ2-2 | TRBV6-4 | TRBD2
CASSTTATGELFF | TGTGCCAGCAGCACGACAGCAACCGGGGAGCTGTTTTTT | - | TRBJ2-2 | TRBV5-8 | -
CASSLGTRGNNEQFF | TGTGCCAGCAGTCTAGGGACTAGAGGCAACAATGAGCAGTTCTTC | - | TRBJ2-1 | TRBV27 | TRBD2
CSATGTGGADEQYF | TGCAGCGCAACCGGGACAGGGGGAGCCGACGAGCAGTACTTC | once | TRBJ2-7 | TRBV29-1 | TRBD1
CAWSLFGESNYGYTF | TGTGCCTGGAGCCTCTTCGGGGAGTCTAACTATGGCTACACCTTC | - | TRBJ1-2 | TRBV30 | -
CASLDTDRELSNEQFF | TGTGCCAGCCTTGACACGGACAGGGAGTTATCCAATGAGCAGTTCTTC | - | TRBJ2-1 | TRBV7-9 | TRBD1
CASSPGGGGDEQFF | TGCGCCAGCAGCCCCGGGGGGGGTGGCGATGAGCAGTTCTTC | - | TRBJ2-1 | TRBV5-1 | TRBD2
CASSLVTGYSGANVLTF | TGTGCCAGCAGCTTAGTTACGGGGTACTCTGGGGCCAACGTCCTGACTTTC | once | TRBJ2-6 | TRBV5-6 | -
CASSLAGTSTTGELFF | TGCGCCAGCAGCTTGGCCGGGACTAGCACGACCGGGGAGCTGTTTTTT | - | TRBJ2-2 | TRBV5-1 | TRBD2
CASSSRQRNTEAFF | TGTGCCAGCAGTTCTCGACAGAGGAACACTGAAGCTTTCTTT | - | TRBJ1-1 | TRBV6-5 | -
CASSPTSGSTDTQYF | TGTGCCAGCAGCCCGACTAGCGGGAGCACAGATACGCAGTATTTT | - | TRBJ2-3 | TRBV2 | TRBD2
CASSLRQGAETQYF | TGTGCCAGCAGCTTGCGACAGGGGGCCGAGACCCAGTACTTC | - | TRBJ2-5 | TRBV9 | TRBD1
CASSTYRGRNTIYF | TGTGCCAGCAGCACATACAGGGGGCGAAACACCATATATTTT | - | TRBJ1-3 | TRBV7-9 | TRBD1
CASSPRGRTGDDGYTF | TGTGCCAGCTCACCCCGAGGCCGGACAGGCGACGATGGCTACACCTTC | - | TRBJ1-2 | TRBV18 | TRBD1
CASSLTSGPTTDTQYF | TGCGCCAGCAGCTTAACTAGCGGACCCACCACAGATACGCAGTATTTT | - | TRBJ2-3 | TRBV5-1 | TRBD2
CASSEASSGANVLTF | TGTGCCAGCAGTGAAGCCAGCTCTGGGGCCAACGTCCTGACTTTC | few | TRBJ2-6 | TRBV6-1 | -
CASSQYTGPQHF | TGTGCCAGCAGCCAATATACAGGGCCCCAGCATTTT | - | TRBJ1-5 | TRBV7-2 | -
CASSFWAGREQYF | TGTGCCAGCAGCTTTTGGGCAGGGCGGGAGCAGTACTTC | - | TRBJ2-7 | TRBV5-8 | -
CAPCSAYNEQFF | TGTGCCCCATGCAGTGCCTACAATGAGCAGTTCTTC | - | TRBJ2-1 | TRBV5-6 | -
CASSFGQGPSTDTQYF | TGTGCCAGCAGTTTCGGACAGGGGCCCTCCACAGATACGCAGTATTTT | - | TRBJ2-3 | TRBV27 | TRBD1
CASAWTAYNQPQHF | TGCGCCAGCGCGTGGACAGCCTACAATCAGCCCCAGCATTTT | - | TRBJ1-5 | TRBV10-2 | -